The 7 T cell receptor beta chains below come from one sample, sequenced in a study of OX40 agonist ivuxolimab in advanced cancers. The data were produced by immunoSEQ multiplex PCR, yet TCRdb's version contains in-frame clones alone and is incomplete. The repertoire includes about 88,000 clones, roughly 85% of them detected once, and roughly 0.22% sits in the top ten. Here the sequenced sample was CD4+ or CD8+ T cells sorted from blood, taken in a trial of the OX40 agonist ivuxolimab. The receptors stem from an adult with an advanced solid tumor such as melanoma, head and neck, liver or kidney cancer.

V gene TRBV18 combines with J gene TRBJ1-6; TRBD1 aligns across 8 bases. The CDR3 sequence is 14 residues long. Germline CDR1 KGHSH, CDR2 LQKENI. Trimming took 4 bases from V and 10 from J; bases not matched to a gene: 6. CDR3 protein: CASSLDRGKSPLHF. In DNA form, the CDR3 reads TGTGCCAGCTCACTTGACAGGGGTAAATCACCCCTCCACTTT. Looking up the rest from reference TRBV18 and TRBJ1-6 gives the full variable domain: NAGVMQNPRHLVRRRGQEARLRCSPMKGHSHVYWYRQLPEEGLKFMVYLQKENIIDESGMPKERFSAEFPKEGPSILRIQQVVRGDSAAYFCASSLDRGKSPLHFGNGTRLTVT.

The chain recombines TRBV5-1 with TRBJ2-3, with TRBD1 matching over 7 bases. The CDR3 is 15 residues long. Germline-derived CDR1 and CDR2 are SGHRS and YFSETQ. V shed 4 bases and J 2 bases; nucleotides not matched to a gene: 7. Written as DNA, the CDR3 is TGCGCCAGCAGCCCGGGACAGACTCTCACAGATACGCAGTATTTT. It codes for CASSPGQTLTDTQYF.

This chain uses TRBV5-8 with TRBJ2-2; weak D call: TRBD1 (6 bases). There are 15 residues in the CDR3. The germline V gene has CDR1 SGHTS and CDR2 YDEGEE. The V and J ends lost 7 bases and 2 bases respectively, with 15 bases between them. The CDR3 nucleotides are TGTGCCAGCGCCCGGGACACCATAAACACCGGGGAGCTGTTTTTT. It encodes CASARDTINTGELFF.

The V gene is TRBV11-1, the J gene TRBJ1-1; tentatively, D is TRBD1 (6 bases). Between the trimmed V and J ends, which lost 5 bases and 4 bases, there was a span of 14 bases. Per the germline V gene, CDR1 is SGHAT and CDR2 is FQDESV (reference sequence). The CDR3 runs 14 residues. CDR3 region: CASSANRAGTEAFF. DNA for the CDR3: TGTGCCAGCAGCGCAAACAGGGCAGGCACTGAAGCTTTCTTT.

J is TRBJ2-7 and V is TRBV29-1; TRBD1 agrees at 9 bases. The germline CDR1 and CDR2 sequences are SQVTM and ANQGSEA. The CDR3 covers 13 residues. V was pared by 8 bases and J by 4 bases, with 9 bases of the junction left unmatched. This CDR3 is CSFAGTGRYEQYF. The CDR3 DNA reads TGCAGCTTTGCCGGGACAGGGAGGTACGAGCAGTACTTC.

J is TRBJ2-2 and V is TRBV7-3; 12 positions agree with TRBD2. V lost 5 bases and J lost 4; bases outside the gene matches: 2. Per germline, CDR1 SGHTA and CDR2 FQGTGA. CDR3 length: 15 residues. CDR3 in amino acids: CASSGLAGTTGELFF. In DNA, the CDR3 is TGTGCCAGCAGCGGACTAGCGGGAACCACCGGGGAGCTGTTTTTT.

V gene TRBV28 combines with J gene TRBJ1-2; D not resolved. V was pared by 4 bases and J by 8 bases, with 8 bases between. CDR3 length: 11 residues. Germline V lookup: CDR1 MDHEN, CDR2 SYDVKM. Here the CDR3 reads CASSWLGGYTF. The DNA of the CDR3 is TGTGCCAGCAGTTGGCTCGGGGGCTACACCTTC.